This TCR beta chain is from a study of OX40 agonist ivuxolimab in advanced cancers. The wider study: Three patients had partial responses: one hepatocellular carcinoma, two cutaneous melanoma. Whole-study results and caveats: Certain nonresponders likewise exhibited a low normalized T-cell clonal expansion. Within 6 weeks, CD4+ and CD8+ blood T cells expanded clonally at 0.1 to 3.0 mg/kg.

Patients with a history of autoimmune disease or on systemic immunosuppression were excluded. CDR3 length equals 15 residues. The V end was cut by 0 bases, the J end by 0 bases, with 9 bases between. The germline gives CDR1 SGHRS, CDR2 YFSETQ. Using immunoSEQ multiplex PCR, the repertoire was profiled, and TCRdb retains in-frame clones only, with some absent. The sample holds about 14,000 clones, 60% to 85% seen once. With respect to this clone: Its antigen is undetermined.

Sequences were derived from CD4+ or CD8+ T cells sorted from blood, sampled in a trial of the OX40 agonist ivuxolimab. The clonotype originates from an adult with an advanced solid tumor such as melanoma, head and neck, liver or kidney cancer. This chain links TRBV5-1 with TRBJ1-1; no clear D gene. The CDR3 DNA is TGCGCCAGCAGCTTGGGTGCAGGCATGAACACTGAAGCTTTCTTT. Translated: CASSLGAGMNTEAFF.